The present TCR beta chain was sequenced within a study of T-cell reconstitution after alpha-beta-depleted transplantation in children (dated by TCRdb to between 2015 and 2016). Describing the broader study: The study quantitatively tracked T-cell immune reconstitution after TCRalphabeta/CD19-depleted allogeneic hematopoietic cell transplantation in children using TCR repertoire profiling.

Study-wide findings and limitations: The apparently early recovery of alphabetaT-cell counts about two months after transplant reportedly depended on only several hundred rapidly expanded clones that came from non-depleted graft cells. Over the following months the frequencies of hyperexpanded clones went down, and after one year T-cell counts and TCRbeta diversity were mostly credited to newly produced T cells. The high TCRbeta diversity at day 60 in some patients was ascribed to recipient T cells and intrathymic progenitors that had survived conditioning.

This sample's treatment or condition label indicates: allogeneic hematopoietic cell transplantation with graft depleted of TCRalphabeta T cells and CD19 B cells. The transplant recipients were children given TCRalphabeta/CD19-depleted allogeneic hematopoietic cell grafts. Library preparation employed PCR. Sequencing instrument: Illumina HiSeq 2500. TCR library preparation used molecular barcoding, with unique molecular identifiers applied to normalize quantification of the TCRbeta repertoire. TCRdb handled the public reads itself, with Q25 trimming in fastp and clone calling in MiXCR, and kept productive beta chains. Rows merge per CDR3 protein into single entries with the most common DNA and genes. This sample holds hundreds of thousands of distinct CDR3 sequences; about 15% were observed only once. The ten largest clones take up roughly 5% of the sample. The CDR3 covers 15 residues, taking in both the cysteine and the phenylalanine. Just the 45-base CDR3 DNA is kept, in frame starting at base 1. Clipping removes 3 bases from V and 7 bases from J, with 5 as the unmatched junction base count. CDR1 is given as KGHSH and CDR2 as LQKENI, both from the germline V gene.

This clonotype was detected a few times. Its antigen remains unidentified. No base-level quality is on record; no much larger clone is a single base apart. The sequence links TRBV18 to TRBJ2-1, and 11 junctional nucleotides match TRBD2. The sample consisted of PBMCs, mostly from graft donor cells, taken 360 days after TCRalphabeta/CD19-depleted stem cell transplant. The clonotype comes from a male patient between 5 and 17 years old who had a stem cell transplant for acute lymphoblastic leukemia, so the T cells may come from the graft donor. The CDR3 is CASSPTSGSGNEQFF. The nucleotides read TGTGCCAGCTCACCCACTAGCGGGAGCGGGAATGAGCAGTTCTTC.